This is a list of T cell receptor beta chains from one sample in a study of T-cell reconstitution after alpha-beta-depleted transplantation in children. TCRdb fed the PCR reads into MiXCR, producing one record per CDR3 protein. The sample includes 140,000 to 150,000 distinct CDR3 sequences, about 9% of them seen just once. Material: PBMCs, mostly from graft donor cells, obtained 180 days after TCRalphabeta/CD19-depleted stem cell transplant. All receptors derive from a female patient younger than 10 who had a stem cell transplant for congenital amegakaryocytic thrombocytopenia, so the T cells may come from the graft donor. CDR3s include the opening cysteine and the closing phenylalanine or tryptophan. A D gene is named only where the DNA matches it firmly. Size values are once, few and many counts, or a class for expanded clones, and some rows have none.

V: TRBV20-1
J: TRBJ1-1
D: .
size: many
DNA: TGCAGTGCTAGAGTTCCAATGAACACTGAAGCTTTCTTT
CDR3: CSARVPMNTEAFF

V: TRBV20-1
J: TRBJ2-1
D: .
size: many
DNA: TGCAGTGCTAGTGGACCCCGGGATGAGCAGTTCTTC
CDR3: CSASGPRDEQFF

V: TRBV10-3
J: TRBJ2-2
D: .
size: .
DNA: TGTGCCATCAGTGACCGACAGAACACCGGGGAGCTGTTTTTT
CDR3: CAISDRQNTGELFF

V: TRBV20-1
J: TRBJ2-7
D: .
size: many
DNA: TGCAGTGCTAGTAGCTCCTACGAGCAGTACTTC
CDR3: CSASSSYEQYF

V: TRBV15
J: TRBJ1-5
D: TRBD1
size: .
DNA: TGTGCCACCGGCAGGGGGCTCAAGCAGCCCCAGCATTTT
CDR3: CATGRGLKQPQHF

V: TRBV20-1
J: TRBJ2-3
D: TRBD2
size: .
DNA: TGCAGTGCTGGTACTAGCGGGGGTTCCTGGAGAGATACGCAGTATTTT
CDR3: CSAGTSGGSWRDTQYF

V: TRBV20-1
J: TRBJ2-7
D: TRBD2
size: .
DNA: TGCAGTGCGAGTGCCGGGACTAGCGGTTTCTCCTACGAGCAGTACTTC
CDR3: CSASAGTSGFSYEQYF

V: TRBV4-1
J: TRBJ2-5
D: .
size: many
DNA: TGCGCCAGCAGCCATCCGGGGCCCACGCCCCAGTACTTC
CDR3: CASSHPGPTPQYF

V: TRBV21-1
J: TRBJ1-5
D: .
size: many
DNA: TGTGCCAGCAGTCCGGGCCCTATTCAGCATTTT
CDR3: CASSPGPIQHF

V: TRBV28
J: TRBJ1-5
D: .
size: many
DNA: TGTGCCAGCAGTTCCCCCGGCAGGGGCTATCAGCCCCAGCATTTT
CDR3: CASSSPGRGYQPQHF

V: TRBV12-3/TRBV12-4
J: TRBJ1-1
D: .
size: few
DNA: TGTGCCAGCAGTTTAGTCCAGGGAGAATTGGCTTTCTTT
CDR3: CASSLVQGELAFF

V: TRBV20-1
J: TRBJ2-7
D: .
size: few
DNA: TGCAGTGCGGGGCGCGAGTACGAGCAGTACTTC
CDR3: CSAGREYEQYF

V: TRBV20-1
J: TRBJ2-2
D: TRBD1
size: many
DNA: TGCAGTGCTGCCGGGTACAGGGGACCGAACACCGGGGAGCTGTTTTTT
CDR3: CSAAGYRGPNTGELFF

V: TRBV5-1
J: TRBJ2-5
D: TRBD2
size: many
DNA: TGCGCCAGCAGCAATCTCGATGGGGGGGAAGAGACCCAGTACTTC
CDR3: CASSNLDGGEETQYF

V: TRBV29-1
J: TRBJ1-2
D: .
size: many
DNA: TGCAGCGTTGGAGGGGGGGCGAACTATGGCTACACCTTC
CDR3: CSVGGGANYGYTF

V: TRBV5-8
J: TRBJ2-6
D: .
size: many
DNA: TGTGCCAGCAGCTGGCGGTACTCTGGGGCCAACGTCCTGACTTTC
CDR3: CASSWRYSGANVLTF

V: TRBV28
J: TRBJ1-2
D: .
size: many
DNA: TGTGCCAGCAGCGCCCCGGGACGGAGCTATGGCTACACCTTC
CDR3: CASSAPGRSYGYTF

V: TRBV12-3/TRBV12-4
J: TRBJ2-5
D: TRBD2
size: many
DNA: TGTGCCAGCAGGGGGACTAGTGGGCCGGTCGAGACCCAGTACTTC
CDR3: CASRGTSGPVETQYF

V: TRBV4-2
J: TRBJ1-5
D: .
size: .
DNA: TGTGCCAGCAGCCAAGATGGGAAGTCCCTGAGTCCCCAGCATTTT
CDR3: CASSQDGKSLSPQHF

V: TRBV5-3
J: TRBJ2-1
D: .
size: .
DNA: TGTGCCAGCAGCCCCCCTCGGAAGTCTAGCTCCTACAATGAGCAGTTCTTC
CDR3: CASSPPRKSSSYNEQFF

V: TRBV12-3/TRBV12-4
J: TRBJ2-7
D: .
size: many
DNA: TGTGCCAGCAGTTTAGGGACTCAGGGGGGGTCAAGCTCCTACGAGCAGTACTTC
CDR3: CASSLGTQGGSSSYEQYF

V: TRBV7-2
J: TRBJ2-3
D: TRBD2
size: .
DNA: TGTGCCAGCAGCTGGGGACTAGCGGGGGACACAGATACGCAGTATTTT
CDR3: CASSWGLAGDTDTQYF

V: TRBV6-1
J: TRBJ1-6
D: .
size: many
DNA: TGTGCCAGCAGCTCGGGACGCTATAATTCACCCCTCCACTTT
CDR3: CASSSGRYNSPLHF

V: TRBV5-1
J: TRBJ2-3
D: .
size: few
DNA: TGCGCCAGCAGCTTGGGTTCGGTCCTGGATACGCAGTATTTT
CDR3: CASSLGSVLDTQYF

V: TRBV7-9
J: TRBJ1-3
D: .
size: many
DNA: TGTGCCAGCAGCTTAACCCTCTCTGGAAACACCATATATTTT
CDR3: CASSLTLSGNTIYF

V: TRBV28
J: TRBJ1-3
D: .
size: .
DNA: TGTGCCAGCAGTATAACCGGGCCTAGGGGAAGAAACACCATATATTTT
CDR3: CASSITGPRGRNTIYF

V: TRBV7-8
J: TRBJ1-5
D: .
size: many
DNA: TGTGCCAGCAGCCCTGACACTCATCAGCCCCAGCATTTT
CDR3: CASSPDTHQPQHF

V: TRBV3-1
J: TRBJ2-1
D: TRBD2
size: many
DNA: TGTGCCAGCAGCCAAGTACCCTTAGCGGGAGTCTACAATGAGCAGTTCTTC
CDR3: CASSQVPLAGVYNEQFF

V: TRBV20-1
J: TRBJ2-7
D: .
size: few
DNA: TGCAGTGCGCCTAGCAGCTACTACGAGCAGTACTTC
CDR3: CSAPSSYYEQYF

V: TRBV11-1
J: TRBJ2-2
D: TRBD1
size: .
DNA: TGTGCCAGCAGCTTACATCCGGGACAGGGACCGAACACCGGGGAGCTGTTTTTT
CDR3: CASSLHPGQGPNTGELFF

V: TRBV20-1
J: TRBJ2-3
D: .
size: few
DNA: TGCAGTGCTAGAGTCTCCCAAGATACGCAGTATTTT
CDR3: CSARVSQDTQYF

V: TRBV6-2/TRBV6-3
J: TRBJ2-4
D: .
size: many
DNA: TGTGCCAGCAGTGTTCAGGGACCGGTTCAGTACTTC
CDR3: CASSVQGPVQYF

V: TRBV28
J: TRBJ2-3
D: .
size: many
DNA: TGTGCCAGCTCGGAAAACGCTCGCACAGATACGCAGTATTTT
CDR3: CASSENARTDTQYF

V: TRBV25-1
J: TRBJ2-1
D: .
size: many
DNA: TGTGCCAGCAGTGAATTCGGCGGGATTACCTCCTACAATGAGCAGTTCTTC
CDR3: CASSEFGGITSYNEQFF

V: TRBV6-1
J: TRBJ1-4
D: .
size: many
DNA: TGTGCCAGCAGTGACCCGAGGCGAAAACTGTTTTTT
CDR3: CASSDPRRKLFF

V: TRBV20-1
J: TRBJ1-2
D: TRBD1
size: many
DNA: TGCAGTGCTACGGACAGGGGATATGGCTACACCTTC
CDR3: CSATDRGYGYTF

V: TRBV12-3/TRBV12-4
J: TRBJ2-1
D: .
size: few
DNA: TGTGCCAGCAGCTCTTTGTGGTCCTACAATGAGCAGTTCTTC
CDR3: CASSSLWSYNEQFF

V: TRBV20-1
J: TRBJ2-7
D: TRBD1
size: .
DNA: TGCAGTGCCCAAGATCGGGACAGCTACGAGCAGTACTTC
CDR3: CSAQDRDSYEQYF

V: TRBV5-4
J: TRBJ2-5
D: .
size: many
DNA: TGTGCCAGCAGCTTTAGCAGGGGCCAAGAGACCCAGTACTTC
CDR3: CASSFSRGQETQYF